These 18 T cell receptor beta chains came from one sample sequenced in a study of radiotherapy plus CTLA-4 blockade in lung cancer listed by TCRdb under 2018. Libraries were made using the immunoSEQ multiplex PCR assay. TCRdb took this table from immuneACCESS and kept in-frame rearrangements with V and J called. Such tables lack part of the clones; where checked against another copy, unresolved V genes explain under half of the gap, and the rest is unexplained. The sample has approximately 90,000 clones on record, roughly 80% of them singletons. The top ten constitute 0.65% to 0.9% of the sample. The sample was peripheral blood, taken from a patient treated with radiotherapy plus ipilimumab. The receptor set was obtained from a human donor with non-small cell lung cancer who had stable disease on radiotherapy plus ipilimumab.

Here the CDR3 reads CSVGAAGGSYNEQFF. The CDR3 DNA sequence: TGCAGCGTGGGCGCAGCGGGAGGATCCTACAATGAGCAGTTCTTC. The V and J genes are TRBV29-1 and TRBJ2-1; TRBD2 agrees at 9 bases. Germline CDR1 reads SQVTM; CDR2 reads ANQGSEA. V lost 6 bases and J lost 1; bases outside the gene matches: 7. This CDR3 is 15 amino acids long.

V gene TRBV10-3 combines with J gene TRBJ2-3; 10 nucleotides align to TRBD2. Per germline, CDR1 ENHRY and CDR2 SYGVKD. This CDR3 is built from 14 residues. Germline trimming cut 2 bases from V and 5 bases from J; bases unmatched to any gene: 1. The CDR3 region has the DNA TGTGCCATCAGTGAGCCTAGCGGGGGAGATACGCAGTATTTT. Its translation is CAISEPSGGDTQYF.

This rearrangement joins TRBV5-1 to TRBJ2-6; 8 bases match TRBD2. The V segment lost 0 bases and the J segment 0 bases; nucleotides outside the gene matches: 5. Looked up from germline, CDR1 is SGHRS and CDR2 is YFSETQ. The CDR3 loop spans 18 amino acids. The CDR3 region is CASSLEVAGYSGANVLTF. Here the CDR3 DNA reads TGCGCCAGCAGCTTGGAGGTAGCGGGGTACTCTGGGGCCAACGTCCTGACTTTC.

The chain has TRBV13 and TRBJ1-2; no clear D gene. Deletions cut 2 bases from V and 0 bases from J, with 7 bases between. The V gene's germline CDR1 is PRHDT and CDR2 FYEKMQ (reference sequence). This CDR3 is 14 amino acids long. The CDR3 nucleotides are TGTGCCAGCAGCTTACACAACGCTAACTATGGCTACACCTTC. It is translated as CASSLHNANYGYTF.

This clone was seen only a few times. The V gene is TRBV28, the J gene TRBJ1-2; 7 bases agree with TRBD1. The CDR3 is 12 amino acids. Germline lookup yields CDR1 MDHEN and CDR2 SYDVKM. J gave up 3 bases and V 7 bases, and 2 bases lay outside the gene matches. The CDR3 is CASTQGDYGYTF. The CDR3 nucleotides read TGTGCCAGCACCCAGGGGGACTATGGCTACACCTTC.

This chain uses TRBV27 with TRBJ1-4; D may be TRBD1 (5 bases). Germline V gene sequence: CDR1 MNHEY, CDR2 SMNVEV (reference sequence). The CDR3 sequence is 14 residues long. Trimming removed 4 bases at V and 7 bases at J, with 13 bases between. CDR3 protein: CASSYRGGGEKLFF. CDR3 DNA sequence: TGTGCCAGCAGTTACCGTGGGGGTGGTGAAAAACTGTTTTTT.

The chain employs TRBV5-1 and TRBJ2-5; 9 bases are shared with TRBD2. V dropped 1 base and J dropped 5; count of bases not matched to a gene: 9. Germline V gives CDR1 SGHRS, CDR2 YFSETQ. The CDR3 has 16 residues. The DNA for the CDR3 is TGCGCCAGCAGCTTGATGCGGGGGGGCCGGGAGGAGACCCAGTACTTC. This sequence encodes CASSLMRGGREETQYF. Using reference TRBV5-1 and TRBJ2-5 for the parts outside the CDR3, the full variable domain is KAGVTQTPRYLIKTRGQQVTLSCSPISGHRSVSWYQQTPGQGLQFLFEYFSETQRNKGNFPGRFSGRQFSNSRSEMNVSTLELGDSALYLCASSLMRGGREETQYFGPGTRLLVL.

The chain has TRBV12-2 and TRBJ2-3; TRBD2, the D gene given by the table, was not confirmed from the DNA. TRBV12-2 is described as a pseudogene. CDR3 length: 14 residues. CDR3 sequence (DNA): TGTGCAAGTCGCTCTAGCGGGGGGGTAGATACGCAGTATTTT. Encoded protein: CASRSSGGVDTQYF.

V usage is TRBV9 and J usage is TRBJ2-1; TRBD2 matches at 11 bases. V trimming: 4 bases; J trimming: 4 bases; junction bases outside the gene matches: 7. Germline V gene data show CDR1 as SGDLS and CDR2 as YYNGEE. The length of the CDR3 is 16 residues. The CDR3 region is CASSNRLAGGYNEQFF. DNA for the CDR3: TGTGCCAGCAGCAATCGTCTAGCGGGGGGATACAATGAGCAGTTCTTC.

This clone appeared once. V is TRBV28 and J is TRBJ1-4; weak D call: TRBD1 (5 bases). The CDR3 runs 14 residues. Germline V gene data show CDR1 as MDHEN and CDR2 as SYDVKM. Trimming took off 8 bases at V and 8 bases at J, with 18 bases between the two ends. CDR3 bases: TGTGCCAGCTGCTGGACGAGAGAGGGGGAAAAACTGTTTTTT. Residues: CASCWTREGEKLFF.

V gene TRBV29-1 combines with J gene TRBJ1-4, with D uncertain. CDR3 length: 13 amino acids. Germline V gives CDR1 SQVTM, CDR2 ANQGSEA. V gave up 4 bases and J gave up 8 bases, with 14 bases separating them. This CDR3 is CSVVVRLNEKLFF. Here the CDR3 DNA reads TGCAGCGTTGTGGTCAGGTTAAACGAAAAACTGTTTTTT.

The chain couples TRBV7-9 to TRBJ2-7; 7 bases map to TRBD2. J gave up 3 bases and V 5 bases, and 7 bases lay outside the gene matches. Germline CDR1 reads SEHNR; CDR2 reads FQNEAQ (reference sequence). The CDR3 sequence is 14 residues long. The CDR3 loop reads CASSPSRDYYEQYF. The CDR3 nucleotides are TGTGCCAGCAGCCCGTCCCGGGACTACTACGAGCAGTACTTC.

The chain links TRBV7-2 to TRBJ2-7, with no clear D. The V gene lost 5 bases and the J gene lost 4 bases, with 6 bases spanning the gap. The CDR3 totals 11 residues. Looked up from germline, CDR1 is SGHTA and CDR2 is FQGNSA. The CDR3 here is CASSPKYEQYF. DNA of the CDR3: TGTGCCAGCAGCCCCAAGTACGAGCAGTACTTC.

The rearrangement joins TRBV30 to TRBJ1-1, with D possibly being TRBD1 (5 bases). In germline, CDR1 is GTSNPN, CDR2 SVGIG (reference sequence). This CDR3 has 14 amino acids. Trimming removed 0 bases from V and 5 bases from J, with 13 bases in between. DNA for the CDR3: TGTGCCTGGAGTGTCGGGACTGGGAGGACTGAAGCTTTCTTT. It encodes CAWSVGTGRTEAFF.

In the case of this clone: Distinct nucleotide sequences in the sample also encode this CDR3. The rearrangement joins TRBV6-5 to TRBJ1-3; 8 bases agree with TRBD1. Germline lookup yields CDR1 MNHEY and CDR2 SVGAGI. Unmatched junction bases numbered 4, after V lost 6 bases and J lost 0 bases. The CDR3 consists of 15 residues. CDR3 bases: TGTGCCAGCAGCCCAGACAGGGGCTCTGGAAACACCATATATTTT. Protein sequence: CASSPDRGSGNTIYF.

J is TRBJ2-7 and V is TRBV2, with D perhaps TRBD1 or TRBD2 (5 bases each). There are 14 residues in the CDR3. The germline gives CDR1 SNHLY, CDR2 FYNNEI. The V end lost 5 bases, the J end lost 3 bases, and 14 bases lay between the germline ends. The CDR3 region is CASSTQGGGYEQYF. CDR3 DNA: TGTGCCAGCAGTACCCAGGGTGGGGGCTACGAGCAGTACTTC. Full variable domain (outside the CDR3, taken from reference TRBV2 and TRBJ2-7): EPEVTQTPSHQVTQMGQEVILRCVPISNHLYFYWYRQILGQKVEFLVSFYNNEISEKSEIFDDQFSVERPDGSNFTLKIRSTKLEDSAMYFCASSTQGGGYEQYFGPGTRLTVT.

The chain carries TRBV7-2 and TRBJ1-4; D gene ambiguous. The CDR3 contains 14 residues. The germline V and J ends were trimmed by 3 bases and 4 bases, with 9 bases remaining between them. Per the germline V gene, CDR1 is SGHTA and CDR2 is FQGNSA. The DNA for the CDR3 is TGTGCCAGCAGCTTCGGGCAGTTTAATGAAAAACTGTTTTTT. This codes for CASSFGQFNEKLFF.

This clone was seen a few times. CDR3 nucleotides: TGTGCCAGCAGCCAAGGATGGGGGACGAGTGAAAAACTGTTTTTT. Amino acid sequence: CASSQGWGTSEKLFF. The rearrangement uses TRBV14 and TRBJ1-4, with D perhaps TRBD1 (5 bases). Germline V gives CDR1 SGHDN, CDR2 FVKESK. The CDR3 loop spans 15 amino acids. With 1 base removed from V and 7 bases from J, the gap between germline ends came to 13 bases.